Each of the 21 T cell receptor beta chains below was sequenced from the same sample in a study of chemoradiotherapy in HPV16-positive cancers (dated 2022 in TCRdb). Receptor libraries were prepared by the immunoSEQ multiplex PCR assay. TCRdb limited this immuneACCESS table to in-frame rearrangements with V and J called. A share of clones is missing; checked studies link under half to unresolved V genes, and the rest is unexplained. The sample data list fewer than 20,000 clones, and under 90% of these were observed just once. The top ten constitute roughly 2.3% of the sample. Here the sequenced sample was blood, taken from a patient who underwent chemoradiotherapy. The receptors derive from a human donor with HPV-associated anogenital cancer.

The chain combines TRBV5-1 with TRBJ2-7; 9 nucleotides line up with TRBD2. V lost 1 base, J lost 2 bases, and 1 base stayed unmatched. CDR1 and CDR2 (germline): SGHRS, YFSETQ. CDR3 length equals 14 residues. CDR3 DNA: TGCGCCAGCAGCTTGAGCGGGGGGACCTACGAGCAGTACTTC. The encoded protein is CASSLSGGTYEQYF.

This clone was seen once. This rearrangement joins TRBV7-2 to TRBJ1-3, with a tentative D call TRBD1 (6 bases). The V gene's germline CDR1 is SGHTA and CDR2 FQGNSA. The CDR3 has 14 residues. The ends were cut back, 1 base at V and 3 bases at J, with 7 bases in the middle. The CDR3 loop reads CASSLEGHGNTIYF. CDR3 DNA: TGTGCCAGCAGCTTAGAGGGACATGGAAACACCATATATTTT.

This clone was seen just once. The chain uses TRBV7-2 and TRBJ2-3; the D is unclear. This CDR3 has 15 amino acids. Trimming left V 6 bases short and J 0 bases short, with 13 bases between. The V gene's germline CDR1 is SGHTA and CDR2 FQGNSA. The CDR3 reads CASSVLVSSTDTQYF. DNA of the CDR3: TGTGCCAGCAGTGTTCTGGTCTCTAGCACAGATACGCAGTATTTT.

This chain links TRBV19 with TRBJ1-5; 8 bases line up with TRBD1. The CDR3 spans 14 residues. V lost 5 bases, J lost 6 bases, and 6 bases stayed unmatched. Germline values: CDR1 LNHDA, CDR2 SQIVND (reference sequence). CDR3 bases: TGTGCCAGTAGTCTTAGGACAGGGCTTCAGCCCCAGCATTTT. It specifies CASSLRTGLQPQHF. The full variable domain, rest sourced from reference TRBV19 and TRBJ1-5, is DGGITQSPKYLFRKEGQNVTLSCEQNLNHDAMYWYRQDPGQGLRLIYYSQIVNDFQKGDIAEGYSVSREKKESFPLTVTSAQKNPTAFYLCASSLRTGLQPQHFGDGTRLSIL.

The chain links TRBV19 to TRBJ1-6; maybe TRBD1 (5 bases). This CDR3 spans 15 amino acids. Per germline, CDR1 LNHDA and CDR2 SQIVND (reference sequence). The V gene lost 4 bases and the J gene lost 5 bases, with 12 bases spanning the gap. The CDR3 region is CASSKGRGNNSPLHF. In DNA form, the CDR3 reads TGTGCCAGTAGTAAGGGACGGGGGAATAATTCACCCCTCCACTTT.

The chain combines TRBV5-1 with TRBJ1-6; D unresolved. The V gene lost 2 bases and the J gene lost 6 bases, with 12 bases spanning the gap. Germline-derived CDR1 and CDR2 are SGHRS and YFSETQ. This CDR3 has 15 residues. CDR3 sequence: CASSLNGGPNSPLHF. The CDR3 DNA sequence: TGCGCCAGCAGCTTAAACGGCGGCCCTAATTCACCCCTCCACTTT.

The J gene is TRBJ1-1, the V gene TRBV30; D is undetermined. V gave up 0 bases and J gave up 6 bases, with 11 bases separating them. This CDR3 region has 13 residues. CDR1 is GTSNPN and CDR2 is SVGIG in the germline V gene (reference sequence). The CDR3 protein is CAWSVRNFAEAFF. In DNA form, the CDR3 reads TGTGCCTGGAGTGTACGGAATTTCGCTGAAGCTTTCTTT.

This chain connects TRBV28 to TRBJ2-3; 9 nucleotides line up with TRBD1. The germline V gene encodes CDR1 MDHEN and CDR2 SYDVKM. CDR3 length: 16 residues. V was clipped by 6 bases and J by 4 bases; unmatched bases: 11. This CDR3 reads CASSRLTGGPADTQYF. The CDR3, as DNA: TGTGCCAGCAGCCGACTGACAGGGGGACCCGCAGATACGCAGTATTTT.

This clone was counted once. The rearrangement joins TRBV30 to TRBJ1-5; D not resolved. V was shortened by 2 bases and J by 3 bases, with 8 bases between the two germline ends. There are 13 residues in the CDR3. Germline lookup yields CDR1 GTSNPN and CDR2 SVGIG (reference sequence). CDR3 DNA sequence: TGTGCCTGGAGTCCGGGATCCAATCAGCCCCAGCATTTT. Amino acid sequence: CAWSPGSNQPQHF.

The rearrangement uses TRBV29-1 and TRBJ2-1; 10 bases align to TRBD2. The CDR3 spans 13 residues. The germline gives CDR1 SQVTM, CDR2 ANQGSEA. With V trimmed by 5 bases and J by 7 bases, 5 bases remained unmatched. CDR3 DNA sequence: TGCAGCGTTTTAGCGGGAGGCAGGAATGAGCAGTTCTTC. This codes for CSVLAGGRNEQFF.

This clone was detected once. The V and J genes are TRBV5-1 and TRBJ2-2; no firm D call. Trimming took 4 bases from V and 6 from J, leaving 13 bases between them. The CDR3 length is 14 residues. Per the germline V gene, CDR1 is SGHRS and CDR2 is YFSETQ. The chain's CDR3 is CASSQSINAGELFF. The CDR3 bases are TGCGCCAGCAGCCAAAGCATCAACGCCGGGGAGCTGTTTTTT.

The chain couples TRBV13 to TRBJ1-4; possible D gene TRBD1, 5 bases. Germline V lookup: CDR1 PRHDT, CDR2 FYEKMQ (reference sequence). There are 15 residues in the CDR3. Trimming took 5 bases from V and 6 from J, leaving 16 bases between them. The DNA of the CDR3 is TGTGCCAGCAGCCGGCGGACATTTCTGGATGAAAAACTGTTTTTT. Protein: CASSRRTFLDEKLFF. The full variable domain, in which reference TRBV13 and TRBJ1-4 provide the parts outside the CDR3, is AAGVIQSPRHLIKEKRETATLKCYPIPRHDTVYWYQQGPGQDPQFLISFYEKMQSDKGSIPDRFSAQQFSDYHSELNMSSLELGDSALYFCASSRRTFLDEKLFFGSGTQLSVL.

The table lists this clone with a count of one. This chain uses TRBV6-4 with TRBJ2-1; TRBD2 is a possible D gene (5 bases). Trimming left V 2 bases short and J 9 bases short, with 20 bases between. Germline loops: CDR1 MRHNA, CDR2 SNTAGT. The CDR3 has 16 amino acids. DNA of the CDR3: TGTGCCAGCAGTGACAGCTTCAAGCGGCGATTAGGTGAGCAGTTCTTC. The encoded protein is CASSDSFKRRLGEQFF.

The chain employs TRBV5-5 and TRBJ2-7, with D maybe TRBD1 (6 bases). CDR1 is SGHKS, CDR2 YYEKEE, per germline (reference sequence). There are 16 residues in the CDR3. Trimming stripped 4 bases from V and 5 bases from J, with 22 bases between. CDR3 residues: CASSMQPAGGQDEQYF. As DNA, the CDR3 is TGTGCCAGCAGCATGCAGCCGGCTGGGGGCCAAGACGAGCAGTACTTC.

This chain's CDR3 is CASRPGGAGDTQYF. The DNA of the CDR3 is TGCGCCAGCAGACCAGGGGGCGCGGGAGATACGCAGTATTTT. V and J are TRBV5-1 and TRBJ2-3; 8 bases line up with TRBD1. CDR1 SGHRS and CDR2 YFSETQ come from the germline V gene. V shed 5 bases, J shed 5 bases, and the junction held 7 bases outside the gene matches. This CDR3 comprises 14 residues. Full variable domain (outside the CDR3, taken from reference TRBV5-1 and TRBJ2-3): KAGVTQTPRYLIKTRGQQVTLSCSPISGHRSVSWYQQTPGQGLQFLFEYFSETQRNKGNFPGRFSGRQFSNSRSEMNVSTLELGDSALYLCASRPGGAGDTQYFGPGTRLTVL.

The genes are TRBV9 and TRBJ2-3; D may be TRBD2 (5 bases). Per germline, CDR1 SGDLS and CDR2 YYNGEE. Trimming cost V 5 bases and J 2 bases, with 9 bases left between them. This CDR3 has 13 amino acids. CDR3 amino acids: CASSSGFTDTQYF. CDR3 nucleotides: TGTGCCAGCAGTTCGGGATTCACAGATACGCAGTATTTT.

The V gene is TRBV5-1, the J gene TRBJ1-1; D uncertain. With 3 bases removed from V and 1 base from J, the gap between germline ends came to 10 bases. The germline V gene has CDR1 SGHRS and CDR2 YFSETQ. The CDR3 has 14 amino acids. DNA for the CDR3: TGCGCCAGCAGCTCAAACCTAGAGAACACTGAAGCTTTCTTT. Protein: CASSSNLENTEAFF.

This chain uses TRBV5-6 with TRBJ2-2, with 10 bases lining up with TRBD2. CDR3 length: 16 residues. From germline, CDR1 is SGHDT and CDR2 YYEEEE. V was clipped by 5 bases and J by 5 bases; unmatched bases: 9. The CDR3 sequence: CASRRIAGGLTGELFF. CDR3 in DNA: TGTGCCAGCAGAAGAATAGCGGGAGGCTTAACCGGGGAGCTGTTTTTT. The full variable domain, completed using reference TRBV5-6 and TRBJ2-2, is DAGVTQSPTHLIKTRGQQVTLRCSPKSGHDTVSWYQQALGQGPQFIFQYYEEEERQRGNFPDRFSGHQFPNYSSELNVNALLLGDSALYLCASRRIAGGLTGELFFGEGSRLTVL.

This clone was picked up a small number of times. The chain has TRBV5-1 and TRBJ2-2; D gene uncertain. The CDR3 extends over 14 amino acids. The V gene's germline CDR1 is SGHRS and CDR2 YFSETQ. Deletions cut 5 bases from V and 10 bases from J, with 18 bases between. As DNA, the CDR3 is TGCGCCAGCAGACTAACCCCACGGGTCGTGGAGCTGTTTTTT. Translation: CASRLTPRVVELFF.

This chain links TRBV29-1 with TRBJ1-1; no firm D call. Germline assignment: CDR1 SQVTM and CDR2 ANQGSEA. Trimming left V 4 bases short and J 4 bases short, with 19 bases between. This CDR3 is built from 15 residues. CDR3 loop: CSVVLTRDRGTEAFF. The CDR3 coding sequence is TGCAGCGTTGTTCTTACTAGGGATCGAGGCACTGAAGCTTTCTTT.

The chain has TRBV19 and TRBJ2-7; D gene ambiguous. Germline CDR1 is LNHDA and CDR2 is SQIVND (reference sequence). V was cut by 11 bases and J by 2 bases, with 16 bases left in between. The CDR3 extends over 13 amino acids. The CDR3 loop is CASRDGGTYEQYF. CDR3 nucleotides: TGTGCCTCCCGTGATGGCGGAACCTACGAGCAGTACTTC.